The entry below describes one T cell receptor (beta chain). The antigen is undetermined. One end of the junction varies from germline; a read error may be responsible. These data belong to a study of shared clonotypes between healthy human individuals. Study summary: Donors had three CD4 naive, three CD4 memory, two CD8 naive and one CD8 memory plate apiece. Study observations and caveats: Shared across a few donors were roughly 5.3% of the naive CD4 clonotypes.

CDR1 is SGHVS, CDR2 FNYEAQ, per germline. The CDR3 consists of 17 residues. It was at deep level that the assay was run. The authors' processing: Junction-only sequences without quality scores came from ImmunoSEQ, so filtering differed. Using immunoSEQ multiplex PCR, the repertoire was profiled, and TCRdb retains in-frame clones only, with some absent. V and J calls and clone size are given by that table; D and trimming were obtained from the DNA. This table has around 1.5 million clones, 95% to 99% appearing once. This receptor was taken from a man in his thirties or forties in good health. The chain joins TRBV7-6 to TRBJ2-3; D call uncertain. Sequenced: naive CD4+ T cells sorted from blood. Subset noted: CD45RA+ positively selected. DNA of the CDR3: TGTGCCAGCAGCTTAGGTCCCGCCATGTTAAGTGCCCAAAATCGGGTTTTT. It encodes CASSLGPAMLSAQNRVF. The full variable domain, with the rest looked up from reference TRBV7-6 and TRBJ2-3, is GAGVSQSPRYKVTKRGQDVALRCDPISGHVSLYWYRQALGQGPEFLTYFNYEAQQDKSGLPNDRFSAERPEGSISTLTIQRTEQRDSAMYRCASSLGPAMLSAQNRVFGPGTRLTVL.